This entry lists 10 T cell receptor beta chains sequenced from one sample in a study of cytomegalovirus exposure and HLA in healthy donors. The PCR had 60 Vbeta and 13 Jbeta primers. Libraries were prepared by immunoSEQ multiplex PCR; TCRdb keeps only in-frame clonotypes and omits some of them. The sample lists around 110,000 clones; about 80% were seen once. Sequencing input: PBMCs. These receptors all come from a man aged 25-40 years in good health and CMV-seropositive.

The chain joins TRBV7-9 to TRBJ1-3; D not resolved. Germline values: CDR1 SEHNR, CDR2 FQNEAQ (reference sequence). CDR3 size: 14 residues. Trimming shortened V by 11 bases and J by 0 bases, and 14 bases separated the two germline ends. The CDR3 region is CAARPTLSGNTIYF. The CDR3 region has the DNA TGTGCCGCTCGACCGACACTCTCTGGAAACACCATATATTTT. Full variable domain (remainder filled in from reference TRBV7-9 and TRBJ1-3): DTGVSQNPRHKITKRGQNVTFRCDPISEHNRLYWYRQTLGQGPEFLTYFQNEAQLEKSRLLSDRFSAERPKGSFSTLEIQRTEQGDSAMYLCAARPTLSGNTIYFGEGSWLTVV.

J is TRBJ2-5 and V is TRBV30; TRBD1 matches at 9 bases. The CDR3 length is 15 residues. From germline, CDR1 is GTSNPN and CDR2 SVGIG (reference sequence). J was trimmed by 2 bases and V by 1 base; bases with no gene match: 5. The CDR3 DNA reads TGTGCCTGGAGTGCAATTGGGACAGGGCAAGAGACCCAGTACTTC. Its translation is CAWSAIGTGQETQYF. Supplemented by reference TRBV30 and TRBJ2-5, the full variable domain reads SQTIHQWPATLVQPVGSPLSLECTVEGTSNPNLYWYRQAAGRGLQLLFYSVGIGQISSEVPQNLSASRPQDRQFILSSKKLLLSDSGFYLCAWSAIGTGQETQYFGPGTRLLVL.

The chain links TRBV7-8 to TRBJ2-7; TRBD1 agrees at 10 bases. CDR1 SGHVS and CDR2 FQNEAQ come from the germline V gene. Losses at the gene ends were 6 bases for V and 5 bases for J; bases not matched to a gene: 7. CDR3 length: 14 residues. The CDR3 DNA follows: TGTGCCAGCAGGAGGGGACAGGGGTTAAACGAGCAGTACTTC. This encodes CASRRGQGLNEQYF.

This chain links TRBV5-1 with TRBJ1-2; 7 nucleotides align to TRBD1. Germline V gene sequence: CDR1 SGHRS, CDR2 YFSETQ. The J segment lost 5 bases and the V segment lost 4 bases, leaving 2 bases of the junction unmatched. The CDR3 contains 12 residues. CDR3 coding DNA: TGCGCCAGCAGCACACAGGGGTATGGCTACACCTTC. It codes for CASSTQGYGYTF.

The chain employs TRBV4-2 and TRBJ2-2, with 16 bases that match TRBD2. The V gene end was trimmed by 1 base and the J gene end by 11 bases; junction bases not matched to a gene: 4. The length of the CDR3 is 16 residues. Germline V gene sequence: CDR1 LGHNA, CDR2 YNFKEQ. CDR3 DNA sequence: TGTGCCAGCAGCCAAGTAGGGACTAGCGGGGGGGCAGAGCTGTTTTTT. Its protein is CASSQVGTSGGAELFF.

V and J are TRBV11-3 and TRBJ1-6; 8 bases agree with TRBD1. CDR1 and CDR2 from the germline V gene are SGHNT and YENEEA. The CDR3 extends over 15 amino acids. V shed 5 bases, J shed 8 bases, and the junction held 8 bases outside the gene matches. DNA of the CDR3: TGTGCCAGCAGCAAAAGGACAGGGAATGATTCACCCCTCCACTTT. Protein: CASSKRTGNDSPLHF.

This chain uses TRBV5-1 with TRBJ1-2, with a tentative D call TRBD1 (6 bases). The CDR3 is 16 amino acids. Trimming took 4 bases from V and 2 from J, leaving 18 bases between them. Germline-derived CDR1 and CDR2 are SGHRS and YFSETQ. In DNA, the CDR3 is TGCGCCAGCAGCCCTCTGGCAGGGGCGGAAAACTATGGCTACACCTTC. It codes for CASSPLAGAENYGYTF.

The gene calls are TRBV4-2 and TRBJ2-3, with D possibly matching TRBD2 (6 bases). This CDR3 spans 16 amino acids. The V and J ends lost 4 bases and 1 base respectively, with 15 bases between them. Germline V CDR1 and CDR2: LGHNA, YNFKEQ. This chain's CDR3 is CASSPQAGPGTDTQYF. The CDR3 coding sequence is TGTGCCAGCAGCCCCCAGGCGGGGCCGGGCACAGATACGCAGTATTTT.

The V call is TRBV7-9, the J call TRBJ1-1; the D is unclear. The CDR3 loop spans 12 amino acids. V shed 5 bases and J shed 2 bases, with 6 bases lying between them. Per germline, CDR1 SEHNR and CDR2 FQNEAQ (reference sequence). The chain's CDR3 is CASSVLNTEAFF. The CDR3 DNA is TGTGCCAGCAGCGTACTCAACACTGAAGCTTTCTTT.

The rearrangement joins TRBV2 to TRBJ2-1; TRBD2 matches at 8 bases. The CDR3 loop spans 15 amino acids. Germline V gives CDR1 SNHLY, CDR2 FYNNEI. V was clipped by 3 bases and J by 6 bases; unmatched bases: 7. The CDR3: CASSDPAGAFNEQFF. DNA for the CDR3: TGTGCCAGCAGTGACCCAGCGGGGGCCTTCAATGAGCAGTTCTTC. The full variable domain, completed using reference TRBV2 and TRBJ2-1, is EPEVTQTPSHQVTQMGQEVILRCVPISNHLYFYWYRQILGQKVEFLVSFYNNEISEKSEIFDDQFSVERPDGSNFTLKIRSTKLEDSAMYFCASSDPAGAFNEQFFGPGTRLTVL.